This passage covers 26 T cell receptor beta chains from one sample sequenced in a study of shared clonotypes between healthy human individuals. The method was immunoSEQ multiplex PCR; TCRdb's version includes in-frame clones alone and lacks a portion of them. The sample lists 2 million to 2.5 million clones, approximately 96% occurring once. Sequencing was performed on naive CD4+ T cells sorted from blood. Stated subset: CD45RA+ positively selected. These receptors came from a man between 18 and 29 years old in good health.

The rearrangement links TRBV2 to TRBJ2-4; 7 bases line up with TRBD1. This CDR3 contains 16 residues. In germline, CDR1 is SNHLY, CDR2 FYNNEI. The ends lost 6 bases at V and 0 bases at J; junction bases unmatched: 8. CDR3 coding DNA: TGTGCCAGCAGCCCTATGGACAGGCTAGCCAAAAACATTCAGTACTTC. Translated, it gives CASSPMDRLAKNIQYF.

This chain joins TRBV5-8 and TRBJ2-7; 15 nucleotides agree with TRBD2. The germline CDR1 and CDR2 sequences are SGHTS and YDEGEE. The CDR3 is 16 residues long. Germline trimming cut 0 bases from V and 2 bases from J; bases unmatched to any gene: 0. CDR3 loop: CASSLGTSGRAYEQYF. DNA of the CDR3: TGTGCCAGCAGCTTGGGGACTAGCGGGAGGGCCTACGAGCAGTACTTC. The full variable domain, with the rest looked up from reference TRBV5-8 and TRBJ2-7, is EAGVTQSPTHLIKTRGQQATLRCSPISGHTSVYWYQQALGLGLQFLLWYDEGEERNRGNFPPRFSGRQFPNYSSELNVNALELEDSALYLCASSLGTSGRAYEQYFGPGTRLTVT.

The chain couples TRBV4-1 to TRBJ2-1, with D perhaps matching TRBD2 (6 bases). V shed 8 bases and J shed 0 bases, with 20 bases lying between them. The CDR3 is 17 residues long. Looked up from germline, CDR1 is MGHRA and CDR2 is YSYEKL. The CDR3 region has the DNA TGCGCCAGCCGCGAGGGAGCGGGTGAAAGCTCCTACAATGAGCAGTTCTTC. Translating it yields CASREGAGESSYNEQFF.

This clone was found once. The identical CDR3 is also encoded by other nucleotide sequences in the sample. The genes are TRBV6-5 and TRBJ1-3; D is undetermined. V was clipped by 6 bases and J by 0 bases, with 6 bases between them. This CDR3 has 13 residues. Germline CDR1 reads MNHEY; CDR2 reads SVGAGI. CDR3 nucleotide sequence: TGTGCCAGCAGACTAATCTCTGGAAACACCATATATTTT. Amino acids: CASRLISGNTIYF.

This chain's CDR3 is CASSPGTVHTDTQYF. The CDR3 DNA follows: TGTGCCAGCAGCCCCGGGACAGTACACACAGATACGCAGTATTTT. The J gene is TRBJ2-3, the V gene TRBV7-9; 7 bases align to TRBD1. The germline CDR1 and CDR2 sequences are SEHNR and FQNEAQ (reference sequence). With V trimmed by 5 bases and J by 2 bases, 7 bases remained unmatched. The CDR3 totals 15 residues.

This clone was observed once. The rearrangement links TRBV5-1 to TRBJ1-1; 11 nucleotides line up with TRBD1. This CDR3 has 16 residues. The germline V gene has CDR1 SGHRS and CDR2 YFSETQ. V trimming: 4 bases; J trimming: 5 bases; junction bases outside the gene matches: 10. The CDR3 here is CASSPRTGGLWTEAFF. Written as DNA, the CDR3 is TGCGCCAGCAGCCCCCGGACAGGGGGCCTCTGGACTGAAGCTTTCTTT.

The chain combines TRBV18 with TRBJ1-1, with TRBD1 as a possible D gene (6 bases). The CDR3 contains 15 residues. Germline V gene data show CDR1 as KGHSH and CDR2 as LQKENI. V lost 5 bases to trimming and J lost 3 bases, with 16 bases between them. CDR3 nucleotides: TGTGCCAGCTCAACGAACAGGGTTAGCGACACTGAAGCTTTCTTT. As protein: CASSTNRVSDTEAFF.

This chain connects TRBV27 to TRBJ1-1; D unresolved. V was cut by 7 bases and J by 4 bases, with 13 bases left in between. Germline V gene sequence: CDR1 MNHEY, CDR2 SMNVEV (reference sequence). The CDR3 is 13 residues long. The CDR3 region has the DNA TGTGCCAGCAAGAGCATCATGGGCACTGAAGCTTTCTTT. Translation: CASKSIMGTEAFF.

This clone was found a few times. V usage is TRBV10-2 and J usage is TRBJ1-5; the D gene is possibly TRBD1 (5 bases). The V end lost 6 bases, the J end lost 4 bases, and 16 bases lay between the germline ends. This CDR3 is 15 amino acids long. Looked up from germline, CDR1 is WSHSY and CDR2 is SAAADI. CDR3 DNA sequence: TGCGCCAGCAGCCCCAGTGGGGCCTCGAATCAGCCCCAGCATTTT. As protein: CASSPSGASNQPQHF.

The chain has TRBV7-3 and TRBJ2-1; no clear D. Trimming took 4 bases from V and 0 from J, leaving 7 bases between them. Germline V gives CDR1 SGHTA, CDR2 FQGTGA. The CDR3 consists of 14 residues. The CDR3 sequence is CASSSRSSYNEQFF. The CDR3 DNA reads as TGTGCCAGCAGCTCCAGGTCCTCCTACAATGAGCAGTTCTTC.

This clone has a single count. In the same sample, other DNA sequences code for this CDR3. V usage is TRBV6-5 and J usage is TRBJ1-1, with a weak D call TRBD1 (6 bases). Germline V gene lookup returns CDR1 MNHEY and CDR2 SVGAGI. V was trimmed by 8 bases and J by 5 bases, leaving 9 bases between them. The CDR3 is 11 amino acids. The CDR3 nucleotides are TGTGCCAGCTCAAGGGGGACTGAAGCTTTCTTT. Translation gives CASSRGTEAFF.

As to this clone: The same CDR3 arises from other DNA sequences in this sample as well. The gene calls are TRBV6-5 and TRBJ1-2, with D possibly matching TRBD1 (6 bases). CDR3 length: 13 residues. Trimming removed 6 bases at V and 2 bases at J, with 10 bases between. The germline V gene has CDR1 MNHEY and CDR2 SVGAGI. CDR3 DNA: TGTGCCAGCAGGTCTACAGGGAACTATGGCTACACCTTC. Translation gives CASRSTGNYGYTF.

V usage is TRBV5-1 and J usage is TRBJ2-7; maybe TRBD1 (5 bases). Germline CDR1 is SGHRS and CDR2 is YFSETQ. Trimming stripped 1 base from V and 1 base from J, with 9 bases between. This CDR3 is 14 amino acids long. The CDR3 coding sequence is TGCGCCAGCAGCTTGTATGGGGCATCCTACGAGCAGTACTTC. Its protein product is CASSLYGASYEQYF.

V and J are TRBV10-3 and TRBJ2-5; weak D call: TRBD2 (5 bases). The CDR3 consists of 13 residues. Per germline, CDR1 ENHRY and CDR2 SYGVKD. The V end lost 2 bases, the J end lost 5 bases, and 9 bases lay between the germline ends. Written as DNA, the CDR3 is TGTGCCATCAGTGAGGAGGGCCGCGAGACCCAGTACTTC. Encoded protein: CAISEEGRETQYF.

The J gene is TRBJ2-2, the V gene TRBV6-5; D not resolved. The V gene's germline CDR1 is MNHEY and CDR2 SVGAGI. The CDR3 length is 13 residues. The ends were cut back, 6 bases at V and 0 bases at J, with 5 bases in the middle. CDR3 sequence (DNA): TGTGCCAGCAGGGCAGCGAACACCGGGGAGCTGTTTTTT. Its translation is CASRAANTGELFF.

The chain links TRBV4-3 to TRBJ2-1, with 8 bases identical to TRBD1. From germline, CDR1 is LGHNA and CDR2 YSLEER. V was pared by 3 bases and J by 5 bases, with 12 bases of the junction left unmatched. The CDR3 has 17 residues. The chain's CDR3 is CASSQVYSGQEDNEQFF. The CDR3, as DNA: TGCGCCAGCAGCCAGGTGTACTCGGGACAGGAAGACAATGAGCAGTTCTTC.

Here the CDR3 reads CASSLAGTPNTGELFF. DNA for the CDR3: TGTGCCAGCAGCTTAGCCGGGACTCCGAACACCGGGGAGCTGTTTTTT. The rearrangement joins TRBV7-2 to TRBJ2-2; the D gene is possibly TRBD2 (6 bases). The germline V and J ends were trimmed by 0 bases and 0 bases, with 8 bases remaining between them. The CDR3 length is 16 residues. Germline V gene data show CDR1 as SGHTA and CDR2 as FQGNSA.

The chain couples TRBV25-1 to TRBJ1-2, with 7 nucleotides matching TRBD1. Trimming removed 7 bases from V and 7 bases from J; junction bases left unmatched: 12. CDR1 and CDR2 (germline): MGHDK, SYGVNS. The CDR3 loop spans 14 amino acids. The CDR3 sequence: CASIPGGQSVGYTF. In DNA form, the CDR3 reads TGTGCCAGCATCCCCGGGGGACAGTCGGTTGGCTACACCTTC.

This clone was recorded once. V and J are TRBV6-1 and TRBJ1-5; 7 bases are shared with TRBD1. The CDR3 spans 18 residues. The germline V gene encodes CDR1 MNHNS and CDR2 SASEGT. J gave up 2 bases and V 3 bases, and 13 bases lay outside the gene matches. The CDR3 nucleotides are TGTGCCAGCAGTGATACGGCAGGGGGTCTAAGAGGCAATCAGCCCCAGCATTTT. Translated: CASSDTAGGLRGNQPQHF.

This chain connects TRBV6-1 to TRBJ2-7; D is unclear. The V and J ends lost 1 base and 2 bases respectively, with 12 bases between them. CDR1 and CDR2 from the germline V gene are MNHNS and SASEGT. The CDR3 is made up of 15 amino acids. The CDR3 sequence is CASSEVFNAAYEQYF. The CDR3 DNA is TGTGCCAGCAGTGAAGTTTTCAACGCGGCCTACGAGCAGTACTTC.

The chain recombines TRBV7-8 with TRBJ2-3; 11 bases fit TRBD2. Germline CDR1 is SGHVS and CDR2 is FQNEAQ. Losses at the gene ends were 5 bases for V and 5 bases for J; bases not matched to a gene: 9. The CDR3 is 16 residues long. For the CDR3, the DNA is TGTGCCAGCAGCGGACGACTAGCGGGACAGGGAGATACGCAGTATTTT. Amino acids: CASSGRLAGQGDTQYF.

This chain uses TRBV11-2 with TRBJ2-7; 11 bases agree with TRBD2. Germline CDR1 is SGHAT and CDR2 is FQNNGV. This CDR3 has 15 amino acids. V trimming: 5 bases; J trimming: 3 bases; junction bases outside the gene matches: 6. The CDR3 DNA reads as TGTGCCAGCAGCCCCACTAGCGGGGGCGGCTACGAGCAGTACTTC. Translated: CASSPTSGGGYEQYF. The full variable domain, in which reference TRBV11-2 and TRBJ2-7 provide the parts outside the CDR3, is EAGVAQSPRYKIIEKRQSVAFWCNPISGHATLYWYQQILGQGPKLLIQFQNNGVVDDSQLPKDRFSAERLKGVDSTLKIQPAKLEDSAVYLCASSPTSGGGYEQYFGPGTRLTVT.

V is TRBV5-1 and J is TRBJ2-3; 14 bases line up with TRBD2. This CDR3 is built from 14 residues. Germline trimming cut 8 bases from V and 7 bases from J; bases unmatched to any gene: 6. Germline V gene lookup returns CDR1 SGHRS and CDR2 YFSETQ. CDR3 sequence: CASRGTSGSNTQYF. DNA of the CDR3: TGCGCCAGTCGCGGGACTAGCGGGAGTAATACGCAGTATTTT.

The chain has TRBV9 and TRBJ1-1; tentatively, D is TRBD1 (6 bases). The germline gives CDR1 SGDLS, CDR2 YYNGEE. V was shortened by 3 bases and J by 1 base, with 10 bases between the two germline ends. The CDR3 totals 14 residues. CDR3 protein: CASSASDRNTEAFF. The CDR3 DNA reads as TGTGCCAGCAGCGCCTCGGACAGGAACACTGAAGCTTTCTTT. The variable domain in full, with the rest retrieved from reference TRBV9 and TRBJ1-1, is DSGVTQTPKHLITATGQRVTLRCSPRSGDLSVYWYQQSLDQGLQFLIQYYNGEERAKGNILERFSAQQFPDLHSELNLSSLELGDSALYFCASSASDRNTEAFFGQGTRLTVV.

The V gene is TRBV6-1, the J gene TRBJ1-5; 7 positions agree with TRBD1. The trim removed 6 bases at V and 3 bases at J, leaving 8 bases unmatched. Germline lookup yields CDR1 MNHNS and CDR2 SASEGT. CDR3 length: 15 residues. CDR3 region: CASRVPGQLNQPQHF. Here the CDR3 DNA reads TGTGCCAGCAGAGTTCCGGGACAGCTCAATCAGCCCCAGCATTTT.

This chain connects TRBV5-3 to TRBJ2-2; 9 nucleotides match TRBD2. TRBV5-3 is treated as an ORF (open reading frame) with a function not yet certain. With V trimmed by 2 bases and J by 7 bases, 6 bases remained unmatched. The CDR3 extends over 15 amino acids. CDR3 DNA sequence: TGTGCCAGAAGCTTAGGGGTAGCGGGAGACGGGGAGCTGTTTTTT. Its translation is CARSLGVAGDGELFF.